Below are 25 T cell receptor beta chains sequenced from a single sample in a study of cytomegalovirus exposure and HLA in healthy donors. PCR involved 60 Vbeta and 13 Jbeta primers. Only in-frame clones appear in the TCRdb table, and some are missing; sequencing was by immunoSEQ multiplex PCR. This table holds about 180,000 clones, 82% found once. What was sequenced was PBMCs. The receptors were gathered from a middle-aged man in good health and CMV-seronegative.

The CDR3 DNA follows: TGTGCCAGCAGCTTATCCCGACAGGGGGGCTATAATTCACCCCTCCACTTT. Translating gives CASSLSRQGGYNSPLHF. This chain joins TRBV7-6 and TRBJ1-6; 9 positions match TRBD1. The CDR3 extends over 17 amino acids. The V gene's germline CDR1 is SGHVS and CDR2 FNYEAQ. V lost 2 bases to trimming and J lost 3 bases; unmatched junction nucleotides: 5.

The rearrangement joins TRBV6-4 to TRBJ2-1, with TRBD1 as a possible D gene (5 bases). V lost 4 bases and J 6 bases, leaving 19 bases between the germline ends. The CDR3 consists of 16 residues. Per the germline V gene, CDR1 is MRHNA and CDR2 is SNTAGT. For the CDR3, the DNA is TGTGCCAGCAGTGTGCGAGTGGGGCCCTCTCGCAATGAGCAGTTCTTC. This translates into CASSVRVGPSRNEQFF.

The chain carries TRBV9 and TRBJ1-2, with D possibly matching TRBD1 (5 bases). This CDR3 has 14 amino acids. Germline values: CDR1 SGDLS, CDR2 YYNGEE. Trimming pared 6 bases from V and 1 base from J, leaving 13 bases between. DNA of the CDR3: TGTGCCAGCAAACCGACAGAGCTTAACTATGGCTACACCTTC. Amino acid sequence: CASKPTELNYGYTF.

This chain uses TRBV20-1 with TRBJ2-7; no definite D call. Germline V lookup: CDR1 DFQATT, CDR2 SNEGSKA (reference sequence). Trimming took 5 bases from V and 4 from J, leaving 6 bases between them. The CDR3 totals 10 residues. In DNA, the CDR3 is TGCAGTGCTGACAAATACGAGCAGTACTTC. Translation: CSADKYEQYF.

V usage is TRBV9 and J usage is TRBJ2-7; 8 nucleotides align to TRBD1. CDR3 length: 14 amino acids. CDR1 is SGDLS, CDR2 YYNGEE, per germline. The junction had 5 bases not matched to a gene; V was cut back by 3 bases and J by 3 bases. The chain's CDR3 is CASSARDRGYEQYF. The CDR3 DNA sequence: TGTGCCAGCAGCGCACGCGACAGGGGCTACGAGCAGTACTTC.

V usage is TRBV30 and J usage is TRBJ2-3; 7 bases map to TRBD1. Trimming removed 1 base from V and 2 bases from J; junction bases left unmatched: 6. The V gene's germline CDR1 is GTSNPN and CDR2 SVGIG (reference sequence). The CDR3 runs 15 residues. CDR3: CAWSETGTNTDTQYF. The CDR3 nucleotides read TGTGCCTGGAGTGAGACAGGGACCAACACAGATACGCAGTATTTT. Looking up the rest from reference TRBV30 and TRBJ2-3 gives the full variable domain: SQTIHQWPATLVQPVGSPLSLECTVEGTSNPNLYWYRQAAGRGLQLLFYSVGIGQISSEVPQNLSASRPQDRQFILSSKKLLLSDSGFYLCAWSETGTNTDTQYFGPGTRLTVL.

Here the CDR3 reads CASSAGVGYGYTF. DNA for the CDR3: TGTGCCAGCAGTGCAGGGGTGGGCTATGGCTACACCTTC. The chain uses TRBV6-4 and TRBJ1-2; possibly TRBD1 for D (6 bases). Germline assignment: CDR1 MRHNA and CDR2 SNTAGT. Trimming shortened V by 4 bases and J by 4 bases, and 10 bases separated the two germline ends. This CDR3 has 13 amino acids.

This rearrangement joins TRBV6-5 to TRBJ1-6; possible D gene TRBD1, 5 bases. The CDR3 is 15 residues long. Germline V lookup: CDR1 MNHEY, CDR2 SVGAGI. Trimming left V 0 bases short and J 7 bases short, with 10 bases between. DNA for the CDR3: TGTGCCAGCAGTTACTCGGGGCAGGGCAATTCACCCCTCCACTTT. Its translation is CASSYSGQGNSPLHF.

The rearrangement joins TRBV15 to TRBJ2-5; D is ambiguous. V was pared by 0 bases and J by 5 bases, with 16 bases between. The CDR3 is made up of 16 amino acids. In germline, CDR1 is LNHNV, CDR2 YYDKDF (reference sequence). The CDR3 reads CATSRDTGRSLETQYF. The CDR3, as DNA: TGTGCCACCAGCAGAGATACCGGCCGGAGCTTGGAGACCCAGTACTTC.

This chain uses TRBV19 with TRBJ1-2, with 8 bases aligning to TRBD1. V lost 3 bases and J lost 7; bases outside the gene matches: 10. This CDR3 has 15 amino acids. The V gene's germline CDR1 is LNHDA and CDR2 SQIVND (reference sequence). In DNA, the CDR3 is TGTGCCAGTAGTATTCCCTTGGACAGGGTCTCTGGCTACACCTTC. Translated, it gives CASSIPLDRVSGYTF. The variable domain in full, completed from reference TRBV19 and TRBJ1-2, reads DGGITQSPKYLFRKEGQNVTLSCEQNLNHDAMYWYRQDPGQGLRLIYYSQIVNDFQKGDIAEGYSVSREKKESFPLTVTSAQKNPTAFYLCASSIPLDRVSGYTFGSGTRLTVV.

This chain connects TRBV6-6 to TRBJ2-2; 7 bases line up with TRBD1. Trimming took 2 bases from V and 5 from J; bases not matched to a gene: 5. This CDR3 has 15 residues. The germline gives CDR1 MNHNY, CDR2 SVGAGI (reference sequence). The CDR3 nucleotides are TGTGCCAGCAGTTACCGGCAACAGGGGACCGGGGAGCTGTTTTTT. Translating it yields CASSYRQQGTGELFF.

This chain connects TRBV29-1 to TRBJ1-3; TRBD1 matches at 7 bases. Trimming at V came to 6 bases and at J to 5 bases, leaving 4 bases not matched to a gene. CDR1 and CDR2 from the germline V gene are SQVTM and ANQGSEA. There are 12 residues in the CDR3. The CDR3: CSVGQERNTIYF. The CDR3 DNA reads as TGCAGCGTCGGACAGGAGAGAAACACCATATATTTT.

The rearrangement links TRBV19 to TRBJ1-2; the match to TRBD1 covers 7 bases. Germline V gives CDR1 LNHDA, CDR2 SQIVND (reference sequence). There are 14 residues in the CDR3. V lost 8 bases, J lost 4 bases, and 10 bases stayed unmatched. This CDR3 is CASSNAGTVYGYTF. In nucleotides, the CDR3 is TGTGCCAGTTCAAACGCCGGGACAGTCTATGGCTACACCTTC. The variable domain in full, with the rest retrieved from reference TRBV19 and TRBJ1-2, is DGGITQSPKYLFRKEGQNVTLSCEQNLNHDAMYWYRQDPGQGLRLIYYSQIVNDFQKGDIAEGYSVSREKKESFPLTVTSAQKNPTAFYLCASSNAGTVYGYTFGSGTRLTVV.

The rearrangement joins TRBV21-1 to TRBJ2-5; the table's D call, TRBD2, has no DNA check behind it. TRBV21-1 is annotated as a pseudogene. The CDR3 consists of 17 residues. CDR3: CASSKCQTSGRSETQYF. The DNA of the CDR3 is TGTGCCAGCAGCAAGTGCCAGACTAGCGGGAGGTCGGAGACCCAGTACTTC.

This sequence joins TRBV28 and TRBJ1-2, with D possibly matching TRBD1 (6 bases). From germline, CDR1 is MDHEN and CDR2 SYDVKM. This CDR3 comprises 13 residues. V was trimmed by 7 bases and J by 2 bases, leaving 11 bases between them. The CDR3 DNA reads as TGTGCCAGCAACATACAGGGCAACTATGGCTACACCTTC. It yields the protein CASNIQGNYGYTF.

The J gene is TRBJ1-1, the V gene TRBV5-1, with TRBD1 as a possible D gene (6 bases). The V end lost 4 bases, the J end lost 3 bases, and 19 bases lay between the germline ends. This CDR3 region has 16 residues. Germline CDR1 reads SGHRS; CDR2 reads YFSETQ. Here the CDR3 DNA reads TGCGCCAGCAGCCTACAGGGCTTAGGGGGTCACACTGAAGCTTTCTTT. It codes for CASSLQGLGGHTEAFF. Looking up the rest from reference TRBV5-1 and TRBJ1-1 gives the full variable domain: KAGVTQTPRYLIKTRGQQVTLSCSPISGHRSVSWYQQTPGQGLQFLFEYFSETQRNKGNFPGRFSGRQFSNSRSEMNVSTLELGDSALYLCASSLQGLGGHTEAFFGQGTRLTVV.

The chain links TRBV6-1 to TRBJ2-7; TRBD1 matches 8 bases. V shed 2 bases, J shed 6 bases, and the junction held 6 bases outside the gene matches. CDR3 length: 14 amino acids. Germline-derived CDR1 and CDR2 are MNHNS and SASEGT. In DNA form, the CDR3 reads TGTGCCAGCAGTGAACTTCAGGGGGCAGGCGAGCAGTACTTC. Translating it yields CASSELQGAGEQYF.

The chain is built from TRBV7-9 and TRBJ1-1; TRBD1 might be the D (5 bases). Germline CDR1 SEHNR, CDR2 FQNEAQ (reference sequence). Trimming took 2 bases from V and 4 from J, leaving 8 bases between them. There are 13 residues in the CDR3. The CDR3 nucleotides read TGTGCCAGCAGCTTAATGGGGGGCACTGAAGCTTTCTTT. Translated: CASSLMGGTEAFF.

The V call is TRBV27, the J call TRBJ1-3; D unresolved. This CDR3 spans 17 amino acids. The V and J ends lost 0 bases and 0 bases respectively, with 12 bases between them. Germline CDR1 is MNHEY and CDR2 is SMNVEV (reference sequence). CDR3 nucleotide sequence: TGTGCCAGCAGTTTATCCCCCCCCGGGAACTCTGGAAACACCATATATTTT. Translation: CASSLSPPGNSGNTIYF.

This chain uses TRBV10-3 with TRBJ2-5, with 8 bases identical to TRBD1. J was trimmed by 1 base and V by 10 bases; bases with no gene match: 11. Germline lookup yields CDR1 ENHRY and CDR2 SYGVKD. CDR3 length equals 15 residues. In DNA form, the CDR3 reads TGTGCCACCAAACAGGACAGGGCTCTCCAAGAGACCCAGTACTTC. Protein sequence: CATKQDRALQETQYF.

This chain links TRBV7-6 with TRBJ2-1; the D is unclear. The CDR3 contains 17 residues. V was shortened by 0 bases and J by 0 bases, with 12 bases between the two germline ends. Germline V gene sequence: CDR1 SGHVS, CDR2 FNYEAQ. CDR3 coding DNA: TGTGCCAGCAGCTTAGCCCGACCTCGGAGCTCCTACAATGAGCAGTTCTTC. Translated, it gives CASSLARPRSSYNEQFF.

Comment on this clone: Other nucleotide sequences in the sample specify the same CDR3. The chain carries TRBV5-5 and TRBJ1-5; no clear D gene. Looked up from germline, CDR1 is SGHKS and CDR2 is YYEKEE (reference sequence). Trimming took 0 bases from V and 4 from J, leaving 8 bases between them. This CDR3 region has 14 residues. In DNA form, the CDR3 reads TGTGCCAGCAGCTTGGAAGCGGGGAATCAGCCCCAGCATTTT. This encodes CASSLEAGNQPQHF.

This sequence joins TRBV7-2 and TRBJ2-3, with 9 bases aligning to TRBD2. The CDR3 is made up of 15 amino acids. Losses at the gene ends were 8 bases for V and 1 base for J; bases not matched to a gene: 7. Germline-derived CDR1 and CDR2 are SGHTA and FQGNSA. CDR3 sequence (DNA): TGTGCCAGCGTCCTAGCGGGATCTCGCACAGATACGCAGTATTTT. This translates into CASVLAGSRTDTQYF.

This rearrangement joins TRBV6-5 to TRBJ2-7, with D maybe TRBD2 (5 bases). Germline CDR1 is MNHEY and CDR2 is SVGAGI. This CDR3 is 14 amino acids long. The CDR3 coding sequence is TGTGCTAATAGAGCTAAGCCCAGCGGCTACGAGCAGTACTTC. It specifies CANRAKPSGYEQYF.

V is TRBV7-2 and J is TRBJ2-7, with 8 bases aligning to TRBD1. The CDR3 extends over 14 amino acids. Germline V CDR1 and CDR2: SGHTA, FQGNSA. J was trimmed by 5 bases and V by 5 bases; bases with no gene match: 8. This chain's CDR3 is CASSPRGRIHEQYF. The CDR3 nucleotides read TGTGCCAGCAGCCCCAGGGGGCGCATCCACGAGCAGTACTTC.